This T cell receptor (beta chain) was captured by sequencing in a study of shared clonotypes between healthy human individuals. In the study overall: Each donor's CD4 naive and CD4 memory cells filled three plates apiece, CD8 naive two, and CD8 memory one.

The protocol was immunoSEQ multiplex PCR, while the TCRdb copy is restricted to in-frame clones and leaves out a portion. This sample carries fewer than 1 million clones, roughly 96% of them seen once, and the ten largest clones take 0.2% to 0.25%. V shed 2 bases, J shed 4 bases, and the junction held 4 bases outside the gene matches. Germline CDR1 and CDR2: MNHEY and SMNVEV (reference sequence). The CDR3 consists of 15 residues. About this clone itself: At the DNA level, this CDR3 is encoded by other sequences in the same sample as well.

The naive CD8 population came from CD45RO-negative cells selected for CCR7, without terminally differentiated effector memory CD45RA+ cells. The clonotype comes from a man aged 25 to 40 in good health. Sequencing used naive CD8+ T cells sorted from blood. The chain couples TRBV27 to TRBJ2-7; 11 positions agree with TRBD1. CDR3 DNA sequence: TGTGCCAGCAGTTTAGGACAGGGGGCTGGGTACGAGCAGTACTTC. Its protein product is CASSLGQGAGYEQYF.